This T cell receptor (beta chain) originates from a study of cytomegalovirus exposure and HLA in healthy donors. Study-wide results and caveats: Looking again later, the authors saw that most CMV-associated TCR beta chains seemed HLA-restricted. Several of the most significant clusters appeared linked to common viral pathogens, based on a later analysis. The study flagged 150 to 200 TCR beta chains as cytomegalovirus-associated.

CDR3 length: 13 amino acids. V was pared by 3 bases and J by 7 bases, with 3 bases of the junction left unmatched. Germline values: CDR1 GTSNPN, CDR2 SVGIG (reference sequence). PCR used 60 Vbeta primers and 13 Jbeta primers. Clones were read by immunoSEQ multiplex PCR, and TCRdb kept only the in-frame ones, dropping some. The profile covers about 37,000 clones, with roughly 82% appearing a single time and 10% to 13% taken by the ten largest. With regard to this clone: The antigen is unknown.

This TCR was sampled from a woman between 18 and 30 years old in good health and CMV-seropositive. The chain uses TRBV30 and TRBJ2-1; TRBD1 matches at 10 bases. The sequencing input was PBMCs. CDR3 DNA: TGTGCCTGGAGGGGACAGGGGAGTAATGAGCAGTTCTTC. This sequence encodes CAWRGQGSNEQFF.